Below, 13 T cell receptor beta chains from the same sample are listed, as sequenced in a study of blood T cells in healthy people across ages. The authors ran a second PCR of 7 to 11 cycles using a sample-barcoded 5' primer and a J-beta primer mix. From the 5' RACE reads, TCRdb called clonotypes with MiXCR, one entry per CDR3 protein. The repertoire holds approximately 810,000 distinct CDR3 sequences, roughly 34% seen once, with about an eighth in the top ten. Sequencing was performed on blood. The receptor source for this set is a man younger than 35 in good health.

This clonotype was seen a handful of times. The chain employs TRBV10-3 and TRBJ2-5; TRBD1 matches 9 bases. Germline assignment: CDR1 ENHRY and CDR2 SYGVKD. This CDR3 has 14 amino acids. V shed 6 bases and J 2 bases; nucleotides not matched to a gene: 4. The CDR3 is CAIRQGTGQETQYF. CDR3 DNA sequence: TGTGCCATCAGGCAAGGGACAGGGCAAGAGACCCAGTACTTC.

The rearrangement links TRBV6-2 or TRBV6-3 to TRBJ1-4; maybe TRBD1 (5 bases). In germline, CDR1 is MNHEY, CDR2 SVGEGT. The CDR3 contains 12 residues. Trimming removed 0 bases from V and 10 bases from J, with 6 bases in between. The CDR3 DNA reads as TGTGCCAGCAGTTACTCAACAGGAAAACTGTTTTTT. This gives the protein CASSYSTGKLFF.

This rearrangement joins TRBV20-1 to TRBJ1-2, with D tentatively TRBD1 (5 bases). Germline CDR1 is DFQATT and CDR2 is SNEGSKA (reference sequence). The CDR3 loop spans 12 amino acids. V lost 3 bases, J lost 8 bases, and 13 bases lay in between. The CDR3 coding sequence is TGCAGTGCTAGTCTGCAGGGATGCGGCTACACCTTC. Protein: CSASLQGCGYTF.

In the case of this clonotype: A much larger clone is a single base away; this may be a read error. The chain has TRBV20-1 and TRBJ2-5; D is unresolved. Germline V lookup: CDR1 DFQATT, CDR2 SNEGSKA (reference sequence). The CDR3 spans 13 residues. CDR3 in DNA: TGCAGTGCTAGTGACACCCCTCAAGAGACCCGGTACTTC. Amino acids: CSASDTPQETRYF.

The J gene is TRBJ2-3, the V gene TRBV5-1; 10 nucleotides agree with TRBD1. Germline values: CDR1 SGHRS, CDR2 YFSETQ. V lost 7 bases, J lost 3 bases, and 8 bases stayed unmatched. This CDR3 comprises 15 residues. The CDR3 DNA follows: TGCGCCAGCCATAGGACAGGGGGTGCGACAGATACGCAGTATTTT. This codes for CASHRTGGATDTQYF.

On this clonotype: A read error is possible here, since a much larger clone lies one base away. V gene TRBV6-2 or TRBV6-3 combines with J gene TRBJ2-5; 9 nucleotides agree with TRBD2. CDR1 MNHEY and CDR2 SVGEGT come from the germline V gene. CDR3 length: 16 residues. CDR3 sequence (DNA): TGTGCCTGCAGTTACAGGCTAGCGGGAAGACAAGAGACCCAGTACTTC. As protein: CACSYRLAGRQETQYF.

V and J are TRBV20-1 and TRBJ1-6, with TRBD1 as a possible D gene (6 bases). This CDR3 contains 15 residues. Per the germline V gene, CDR1 is DFQATT and CDR2 is SNEGSKA (reference sequence). The V and J ends lost 4 bases and 8 bases respectively, with 18 bases between them. The CDR3 DNA is TGCAGTGCTATAGAGAGGGGGAGTTATCATTCACCCCTCCACTTT. It is translated as CSAIERGSYHSPLHF.

V is TRBV5-1 and J is TRBJ2-7; D ambiguous. The germline V gene encodes CDR1 SGHRS and CDR2 YFSETQ. V lost 4 bases to trimming and J lost 4 bases, with 12 bases between them. The CDR3 length is 13 residues. DNA for the CDR3: TGCGCCAGCAGCCACGACGAGAGTTACGAGCAGTACTTC. This gives the protein CASSHDESYEQYF.

The CDR3 reads CASSSGGTMNTEAFF. The DNA for the CDR3 is TGTGCCAGCAGCTCCGGGGGGACGATGAACACTGAAGCTTTCTTT. V is TRBV12-3 or TRBV12-4 and J is TRBJ1-1; D is perhaps TRBD1 (5 bases). The CDR3 sequence is 15 residues long. V was cut by 6 bases and J by 0 bases, with 14 bases left in between.

V usage is TRBV12-3 or TRBV12-4 and J usage is TRBJ2-3; D may be TRBD1 or TRBD2 (5 bases each). The CDR3 spans 15 residues. V was trimmed by 7 bases and J by 15 bases, leaving 29 bases between them. Written as DNA, the CDR3 is TGTGCCAGCACCTTTCGGGGACGGAACACAGATGTGCAATATTTT. Its protein product is CASTFRGRNTDVQYF.

The chain links TRBV20-1 to TRBJ1-2; a weak D match, TRBD1 (5 bases). This CDR3 is built from 12 residues. CDR1 and CDR2 from the germline V gene are DFQATT and SNEGSKA (reference sequence). Trimming cost V 2 bases and J 7 bases, with 11 bases left between them. In DNA, the CDR3 is TGCAGTGCTAGAAGGAGGGACTGTGGCTACACCTTC. Its translation: CSARRRDCGYTF.

This clonotype came up a few times. The V gene is TRBV5-1, the J gene TRBJ2-1; no definite D call. The CDR3 runs 13 residues. Per germline, CDR1 SGHRS and CDR2 YFSETQ. Trimming removed 0 bases at V and 5 bases at J, with 6 bases between. For the CDR3, the DNA is TGCGCCAGCAGCTTGGTAACCAACAATGAGCAGTTCTTC. Its protein is CASSLVTNNEQFF.

V usage is TRBV12-3 or TRBV12-4 and J usage is TRBJ1-2, with TRBD1 matching over 8 bases. With 5 bases clipped from V and 8 bases from J, the junction kept 13 bases outside the gene matches. The CDR3 runs 15 residues. CDR3 DNA sequence: TGTGCCAGCAGTCCGTCTGGACAGGGCGAGAAGGGCTACACCTTC. Amino acids: CASSPSGQGEKGYTF.